This passage covers 11 T cell receptor beta chains from one sample sequenced in a study of shared clonotypes between healthy human individuals. Sequencing was performed with immunoSEQ multiplex PCR; in TCRdb, only in-frame clones are kept and a portion is missing. Of about 1.1 million clones in the sample, approximately 80% were seen once. Sequenced material: memory CD4+ T cells from PBMCs. Subset noted: CD45RA-negative fraction. The receptor source for this set is a man aged 18-30 years in good health. Some clones in this sample may be carry-over from other donors' samples.

The rearrangement uses TRBV19 and TRBJ2-3; 10 bases match TRBD2. This CDR3 has 15 residues. V trimming: 6 bases; J trimming: 5 bases; junction bases outside the gene matches: 8. Germline CDR1 LNHDA, CDR2 SQIVND (reference sequence). This chain's CDR3 is CASRTGVAGGDTQYF. The CDR3, as DNA: TGTGCCAGTAGGACCGGAGTAGCGGGAGGAGATACGCAGTATTTT.

This chain uses TRBV2 with TRBJ1-2; D possibly corresponds to TRBD1 (5 bases). CDR3 size: 13 residues. CDR1 SNHLY and CDR2 FYNNEI come from the germline V gene. Between the trimmed V and J ends, which lost 6 bases and 8 bases, there was a span of 16 bases. CDR3 region: CASRGDSFSGYTF. CDR3 in DNA: TGTGCCAGCAGGGGGGATAGTTTCAGCGGCTACACCTTC.

V gene TRBV19 combines with J gene TRBJ1-5; TRBD1 matches at 7 bases. The V gene end was trimmed by 4 bases and the J gene end by 5 bases; junction bases not matched to a gene: 8. The CDR3 runs to 15 residues. Germline V gene lookup returns CDR1 LNHDA and CDR2 SQIVND (reference sequence). As DNA, the CDR3 is TGTGCCAGTAGTAGGACCGTCGACAGGGATCAGCCCCAGCATTTT. It encodes CASSRTVDRDQPQHF.

This chain links TRBV7-3 with TRBJ2-7, with D possibly matching TRBD2 (5 bases). The V end lost 5 bases, the J end lost 2 bases, and 16 bases lay between the germline ends. Germline CDR1 and CDR2: SGHTA and FQGTGA. CDR3 length equals 15 residues. CDR3 nucleotides: TGTGCCAGCAGCCAAGCCGGCGGAGCGGCCTACGAGCAGTACTTC. It yields the protein CASSQAGGAAYEQYF.

J is TRBJ1-5 and V is TRBV27; D might be TRBD1 (5 bases). CDR1 is MNHEY, CDR2 SMNVEV, per germline (reference sequence). This CDR3 contains 13 residues. V was shortened by 6 bases and J by 9 bases, with 15 bases between the two germline ends. This chain's CDR3 is CASSRDRGWPQHF. DNA for the CDR3: TGTGCCAGCAGCCGGGACCGGGGTTGGCCCCAGCATTTT.

As for this clone: A much larger clone differs by one base, so this may be a read error. Additional DNA sequences in this sample encode the identical CDR3. The chain links TRBV5-1 to TRBJ1-1; 7 positions match TRBD1. Germline values: CDR1 SGHRS, CDR2 YFSETQ. The CDR3 is made up of 15 amino acids. With 0 bases clipped from V and 0 bases from J, the junction kept 2 bases outside the gene matches. The CDR3 is CASSLGDSLNTEAFF. CDR3 bases: TGCGCCAGCAGCTTGGGGGACAGCTTGAACACTGAAGCTTTCTTT. The complete variable domain, with remaining parts taken from reference TRBV5-1 and TRBJ1-1, reads KAGVTQTPRYLIKTRGQQVTLSCSPISGHRSVSWYQQTPGQGLQFLFEYFSETQRNKGNFPGRFSGRQFSNSRSEMNVSTLELGDSALYLCASSLGDSLNTEAFFGQGTRLTVV.

V usage is TRBV10-3 and J usage is TRBJ2-3, with a tentative D call TRBD1 (6 bases). CDR1 and CDR2 (germline): ENHRY, SYGVKD. Trimming took off 0 bases at V and 3 bases at J, with 7 bases between the two ends. CDR3 length: 14 residues. The chain's CDR3 is CAISESQGTDTQYF. As DNA, the CDR3 is TGTGCCATCAGTGAGTCACAGGGAACAGATACGCAGTATTTT.

The chain employs TRBV7-9 and TRBJ2-1; 8 nucleotides align to TRBD2. The V and J ends lost 5 bases and 9 bases, in that order; junction bases with no gene match: 12. There are 15 residues in the CDR3. The germline CDR1 and CDR2 sequences are SEHNR and FQNEAQ (reference sequence). For the CDR3, the DNA is TGTGCCAGCAGCCCACTCGGACTAGCATTTGGTGAGCAGTTCTTC. This gives the protein CASSPLGLAFGEQFF.

V is TRBV2 and J is TRBJ2-5; D tentatively fits TRBD1 or TRBD2 (6 bases each). V lost 3 bases to trimming and J lost 5 bases, with 13 bases between them. Germline V gene data show CDR1 as SNHLY and CDR2 as FYNNEI. The CDR3 has 14 residues. The CDR3 DNA follows: TGTGCCAGCAGTGATATAGGGGGGCGGGAGACCCAGTACTTC. Protein sequence: CASSDIGGRETQYF.

This clone was counted a single time. A read error is possible here, since a much larger clone lies one base away. This chain connects TRBV9 to TRBJ2-2; no firm D call. Trimming left V 4 bases short and J 1 base short, with 2 bases between. The CDR3 totals 12 residues. CDR1 SGDLS and CDR2 YYNGEE come from the germline V gene. CDR3 sequence (DNA): TGTGCCAGCAGCCAGAACACCGGGGAGCTGTTTTTT. Its protein product is CASSQNTGELFF. The variable domain in full, with the rest retrieved from reference TRBV9 and TRBJ2-2, is DSGVTQTPKHLITATGQRVTLRCSPRSGDLSVYWYQQSLDQGLQFLIQYYNGEERAKGNILERFSAQQFPDLHSELNLSSLELGDSALYFCASSQNTGELFFGEGSRLTVL.

V usage is TRBV7-8 and J usage is TRBJ2-3, with 8 bases identical to TRBD2. The CDR3 runs to 15 residues. CDR1 is SGHVS and CDR2 is FQNEAQ in the germline V gene. V shed 3 bases and J 2 bases; nucleotides not matched to a gene: 4. CDR3 DNA: TGTGCCAGCAGCTTGGCGGGGGGAATCACAGATACGCAGTATTTT. It specifies CASSLAGGITDTQYF.